This T cell receptor beta chain came from a study of T cell repertoires in breast cancer. To note about this clonotype: Its antigen is undetermined.

The expanded emulsion RT-PCR method captured paired alpha and beta chains from CD8+ T cells. Study-level findings and limits: Tumor-involved sentinel nodes shared 7.7% of TCRs with matched tumors, tumor-free nodes less than 2.5%.

The germline V and J ends were trimmed by 3 bases and 1 base, with 14 bases remaining between them. The CDR3 has 16 amino acids. Germline CDR1 reads SGHTA; CDR2 reads FQGNSA. Unpaired genes were suppressed by blocking oligonucleotides during a second nested PCR. TCRdb ran MiXCR on the emulsion pairing reads and lists one entry per CDR3 protein. Among around 43,000 distinct CDR3 sequences listed, around 45% were seen once. Sequencing input: CD8+ T cells. The sequence derives from a pool of human donors with breast cancer or a healthy control (not recorded which). The chain uses TRBV7-2 and TRBJ2-3; possible D gene TRBD1, 6 bases. The CDR3 DNA sequence: TGTGCCAGCAGCTTGGGGGCTAGCAGGGGCACAGATACGCAGTATTTT. It translates to CASSLGASRGTDTQYF. The entire variable domain, with the rest obtained from reference TRBV7-2 and TRBJ2-3, is as follows: GAGVSQSPSNKVTEKGKDVELRCDPISGHTALYWYRQSLGQGLEFLIYFQGNSAPDKSGLPSDRFSAERTGGSVSTLTIQRTQQEDSAVYLCASSLGASRGTDTQYFGPGTRLTVL.